This T cell receptor beta chain came from a study of blood T cell repertoires in COVID-19 (dated by TCRdb to the early 2020s). In the study overall: Samples covering the acute and convalescent phases of COVID-19 were provided by collaborators in the United States, Italy and Spain. The repertoires were released in a freely available public database meant as a resource for research on the immune response to SARS-CoV-2. The dataset comprised deeply sampled blood TCRbeta repertoires from subjects exposed to, actively infected with, or recovered from COVID-19. The sample metadata nearly always contained a de-identified subject ID, COVID-19 status, age in years and sex. Samples were obtained from the ongoing ImmuneRACE study (first 160 participants) and from over 1,000 subjects provided by 6 global collaborators. Where available, HLA class I and class II types were obtained from metadata supplied by the sample provider rather than from assay-based typing. The prospective study material was composed of cDNA or gDNA derived from T cells, B-cell-depleted T cells, or PBMCs.

Taken from the germline V gene, the CDR1 and CDR2 loops are KGHSH and LQKENI. At the junction V is shortened by 7 bases and J by 0 bases, with 18 bases in between. There are 16 amino acids in the CDR3, from cysteine to phenylalanine inclusive. Only the CDR3 DNA is retained, 48 bases long and in frame from the first base. This clone has more than one count but fewer than ten. The antigen it binds to is not known. Within one base of it there is no much larger clone, and no base qualities were kept. One collaborating source in Seattle enrolled patients while the patients were actively infected and followed the patients over time throughout the course of disease. Whole blood was collected in K2EDTA tubes by collaborating institutions according to the institutions' own protocols. For TCRbeta analysis, collaborators shipped samples in one of three forms: frozen whole blood, isolated PBMCs, or DNA extracted from either of those sample types.

General findings and caveats noted by the study authors: The amount of clinical and demographic metadata varied by source and participant and was provided uncurated.

The immunoSEQ Assay, a bias-controlled multiplex PCR, was used to amplify TCRbeta CDR3 regions from genomic DNA. As for the original processing: Within the assay, amplification of reference gene primers was used to estimate how many nucleated cells each sample contained. Sequence reads were collapsed and filtered to measure the absolute abundance of every unique TCRbeta CDR3 rearrangement. For each sample, productive Simpson clonality was calculated as the square root of Simpson's diversity index across productive rearrangements. The table comes from immuneACCESS by way of TCRdb, which keeps in-frame sequences with V and J called. Part of the clones is missing from these tables; in studies checked, under half for an unresolved V gene and the rest for unknown reasons. Clone size and V and J calls were adopted from that table, with D and trimming inferred from the DNA. Recorded for this sample are roughly 86,000 clones; roughly 84% of them occurred a single time. Together, the top ten hold approximately 3% of the sample.

The clonotype was recovered from a woman over 75 with COVID-19, enrolled during active disease. This chain is built from TRBV18 and TRBJ1-1; the D gene assignment is ambiguous. Sequencing was done on a sample of peripheral blood. This receptor carries the CDR3 CASCRRAGFMNTEAFF. The DNA reads TGTGCCAGCTGCCGGCGCGCAGGATTCATGAACACTGAAGCTTTCTTT.